The 23 T cell receptor beta chains in this list originate from one sample, sequenced in a study of blood T cell repertoires in COVID-19. Repertoires were generated with immunoSEQ multiplex PCR, while TCRdb's copy carries only in-frame clones and drops some. The sample carries 200,000 to 250,000 clones, approximately 82% recorded once. Material for sequencing was peripheral blood. These receptors originate from a woman aged 80 or over with acute or convalescent COVID-19.

The chain couples TRBV27 to TRBJ1-2; D may be TRBD1 (5 bases). The CDR3 is made up of 15 amino acids. The germline V and J ends were trimmed by 5 bases and 7 bases, with 20 bases remaining between them. Germline V gene data show CDR1 as MNHEY and CDR2 as SMNVEV (reference sequence). The DNA of the CDR3 is TGTGCCAGCAGTCCTAACCGGGACTCCCTCAGTGGCTACACCTTC. Translating it yields CASSPNRDSLSGYTF.

The chain combines TRBV28 with TRBJ2-1, with 11 bases aligning to TRBD2. CDR1 and CDR2 (germline): MDHEN, SYDVKM. Trimming removed 7 bases from V and 2 bases from J; junction bases left unmatched: 7. This CDR3 is 16 amino acids long. The CDR3 loop reads CASTLGTSGPYNEQFF. Written as DNA, the CDR3 is TGTGCCAGCACCCTCGGGACTAGCGGACCCTACAATGAGCAGTTCTTC.

The CDR3 reads CASRPGTGHNSPLHF. Written as DNA, the CDR3 is TGTGCCAGCAGACCCGGGACAGGCCATAATTCACCCCTCCACTTT. V usage is TRBV2 and J usage is TRBJ1-6; 8 positions agree with TRBD1. Germline loops: CDR1 SNHLY, CDR2 FYNNEI. Trimming cost V 6 bases and J 5 bases; bases outside gene matches: 6. The CDR3 is 15 residues long.

This CDR3 reads CASSQWDRGARGYTF. The CDR3 nucleotides are TGTGCCAGCAGCCAGTGGGACAGGGGGGCGAGGGGCTACACCTTC. The V and J genes are TRBV5-4 and TRBJ1-2, with 11 bases that match TRBD1. Trimming took 4 bases from V and 8 from J; bases not matched to a gene: 10. The CDR3 consists of 15 residues. The germline V gene encodes CDR1 SGHNT and CDR2 YYREEE (reference sequence).

V is TRBV28 and J is TRBJ1-1; 9 bases fit TRBD1. CDR3 length equals 15 residues. The germline V gene encodes CDR1 MDHEN and CDR2 SYDVKM. The ends lost 6 bases at V and 1 base at J; junction bases unmatched: 6. The CDR3: CASSSPGQGNTEAFF. The CDR3 region has the DNA TGTGCCAGCAGCTCCCCGGGACAGGGGAACACTGAAGCTTTCTTT.

The chain combines TRBV2 with TRBJ1-5, with 10 bases aligning to TRBD1. CDR3 length equals 15 residues. Trimming removed 5 bases from V and 3 bases from J; junction bases left unmatched: 4. The V gene's germline CDR1 is SNHLY and CDR2 FYNNEI. The CDR3, as DNA: TGTGCCAGCAGTACGGGACAGGGGCCCAATCAGCCCCAGCATTTT. It translates to CASSTGQGPNQPQHF. Full variable domain (rest looked up from reference TRBV2 and TRBJ1-5): EPEVTQTPSHQVTQMGQEVILRCVPISNHLYFYWYRQILGQKVEFLVSFYNNEISEKSEIFDDQFSVERPDGSNFTLKIRSTKLEDSAMYFCASSTGQGPNQPQHFGDGTRLSIL.

The J gene is TRBJ1-1, the V gene TRBV5-1, with D hard to call. Trimming removed 0 bases at V and 4 bases at J, with 10 bases between. The germline V gene has CDR1 SGHRS and CDR2 YFSETQ. CDR3 size: 14 residues. Here the CDR3 reads CASSLDSRGTEAFF. The CDR3 coding sequence is TGCGCCAGCAGCTTGGACAGTCGTGGCACTGAAGCTTTCTTT.

This clone was counted between two and nine times. The chain links TRBV5-1 to TRBJ1-2; 7 bases fit TRBD1. Germline values: CDR1 SGHRS, CDR2 YFSETQ. The J segment lost 2 bases and the V segment lost 0 bases, leaving 7 bases of the junction unmatched. The CDR3 has 16 residues. For the CDR3, the DNA is TGCGCCAGCAGCTTGGCCGGGGACAGACAAAACTATGGCTACACCTTC. Translating it yields CASSLAGDRQNYGYTF.

CDR3 region: CASSKSGRDNEKLFF. The CDR3 DNA reads as TGTGCCAGCAGTAAATCCGGGAGAGATAATGAAAAACTGTTTTTT. The chain joins TRBV6-6 to TRBJ1-4; D is unclear. The V and J ends lost 5 bases and 4 bases respectively, with 14 bases between them. CDR1 MNHNY and CDR2 SVGAGI come from the germline V gene (reference sequence). CDR3 size: 15 residues.

V is TRBV28 and J is TRBJ1-4; D is possibly TRBD1 (6 bases). The germline V gene encodes CDR1 MDHEN and CDR2 SYDVKM. V was trimmed by 1 base and J by 0 bases, leaving 15 bases between them. CDR3 length equals 18 residues. The DNA for the CDR3 is TGTGCCAGCAGTTTATTTTGGGGGCCTGGATCAACTAATGAAAAACTGTTTTTT. Translating it yields CASSLFWGPGSTNEKLFF.

The V call is TRBV19, the J call TRBJ2-1; 12 bases line up with TRBD2. The CDR3 is made up of 19 amino acids. V shed 3 bases, J shed 9 bases, and the junction held 18 bases outside the gene matches. Germline CDR1 reads LNHDA; CDR2 reads SQIVND (reference sequence). The CDR3 here is CASSIRTAGLAGPGGEQFF. The CDR3 nucleotides are TGTGCCAGTAGTATTAGAACAGCAGGACTAGCGGGGCCTGGGGGTGAGCAGTTCTTC.

The V call is TRBV11-2, the J call TRBJ2-7; 8 bases match TRBD1. The ends lost 4 bases at V and 2 bases at J; junction bases unmatched: 13. The CDR3 sequence is 17 residues long. The germline CDR1 and CDR2 sequences are SGHAT and FQNNGV. The CDR3 spells CASSSFPRDRHPYEQYF. In nucleotides, the CDR3 is TGTGCCAGCAGCTCCTTCCCCCGGGACAGGCACCCCTACGAGCAGTACTTC. The whole variable domain, filled in from reference TRBV11-2 and TRBJ2-7, reads EAGVAQSPRYKIIEKRQSVAFWCNPISGHATLYWYQQILGQGPKLLIQFQNNGVVDDSQLPKDRFSAERLKGVDSTLKIQPAKLEDSAVYLCASSSFPRDRHPYEQYFGPGTRLTVT.

The rearrangement uses TRBV3-1 (or the pseudogene TRBV3-2) and TRBJ1-6, with no clear D. The ends were cut back, 0 bases at V and 6 bases at J, with 12 bases in the middle. The CDR3 covers 16 residues. The germline CDR1 and CDR2 sequences are LGHDT and YNNKEL (reference sequence). CDR3 nucleotide sequence: TGTGCCAGCAGCCAAGATTTAGCTGGCTTTAATTCACCCCTCCACTTT. Translation: CASSQDLAGFNSPLHF.

The gene calls are TRBV11-3 and TRBJ2-5; 11 positions agree with TRBD1. The CDR3 covers 14 residues. Germline CDR1 is SGHNT and CDR2 is YENEEA. V shed 5 bases, J shed 5 bases, and the junction held 4 bases outside the gene matches. CDR3 DNA: TGTGCCAGCAGCATAGGGACAGGGGGGGAGACCCAGTACTTC. It translates to CASSIGTGGETQYF. Full variable domain (missing parts from reference TRBV11-3 and TRBJ2-5): EAGVVQSPRYKIIEKKQPVAFWCNPISGHNTLYWYLQNLGQGPELLIRYENEEAVDDSQLPKDRFSAERLKGVDSTLKIQPAELGDSAVYLCASSIGTGGETQYFGPGTRLLVL.

The chain employs TRBV6-2 or TRBV6-3 and TRBJ2-5, with a possible D match to TRBD1 (6 bases). This CDR3 region has 15 residues. The germline CDR1 and CDR2 sequences are MNHEY and SVGEGT. V dropped 5 bases and J dropped 3 bases, with 16 bases sitting between them. CDR3: CASSRTGTYEETQYF. CDR3 coding DNA: TGTGCCAGCAGTCGTACAGGGACCTACGAAGAGACCCAGTACTTC.

The genes are TRBV28 and TRBJ1-5; perhaps TRBD1 as D (5 bases). Germline V gene data show CDR1 as MDHEN and CDR2 as SYDVKM. The V gene lost 5 bases and the J gene lost 5 bases, with 16 bases spanning the gap. This CDR3 spans 15 amino acids. CDR3 sequence: CASSTTSGIHQPQHF. CDR3 sequence (DNA): TGTGCCAGCAGTACTACCTCAGGGATCCATCAGCCCCAGCATTTT.

The rearrangement uses TRBV9 and TRBJ1-2; weak D call: TRBD1 (5 bases). Germline lookup yields CDR1 SGDLS and CDR2 YYNGEE. The V end was cut by 9 bases, the J end by 0 bases, with 9 bases between. This CDR3 has 12 residues. The DNA for the CDR3 is TGTGCCACCGGGGGAGCTAACTATGGCTACACCTTC. It encodes CATGGANYGYTF.

The chain recombines TRBV9 with TRBJ2-5; 8 nucleotides match TRBD1. From germline, CDR1 is SGDLS and CDR2 YYNGEE. Losses at the gene ends were 3 bases for V and 4 bases for J; bases not matched to a gene: 8. The CDR3 consists of 15 residues. The CDR3 here is CASSETTGVGETQYF. The DNA for the CDR3 is TGTGCCAGCAGCGAAACGACAGGGGTTGGAGAGACCCAGTACTTC.

The chain uses TRBV28 and TRBJ2-7; 8 nucleotides agree with TRBD2. Germline lookup yields CDR1 MDHEN and CDR2 SYDVKM. This CDR3 is built from 14 residues. With 3 bases clipped from V and 4 bases from J, the junction kept 5 bases outside the gene matches. Here the CDR3 reads CASSLSGSRYEQYF. For the CDR3, the DNA is TGTGCCAGCAGTTTGAGCGGGAGTCGGTACGAGCAGTACTTC.

The genes are TRBV19 and TRBJ2-7, with a tentative D call TRBD2 (6 bases). Germline CDR1 and CDR2: LNHDA and SQIVND (reference sequence). The V end lost 4 bases, the J end lost 2 bases, and 15 bases lay between the germline ends. The CDR3 covers 15 residues. CDR3 sequence: CASSTRGGRTYEQYF. As DNA, the CDR3 is TGTGCCAGTAGTACCCGGGGAGGAAGAACCTACGAGCAGTACTTC.

The chain links TRBV27 to TRBJ2-3; D is perhaps TRBD1 (5 bases). This CDR3 is 14 amino acids long. Germline CDR1 MNHEY, CDR2 SMNVEV (reference sequence). Trimming took 3 bases from V and 5 from J, leaving 12 bases between them. Here the CDR3 reads CASSLARVKDTQYF. The DNA for the CDR3 is TGTGCCAGCAGTTTGGCCAGGGTTAAAGATACGCAGTATTTT.

This CDR3 is CASIERLGGNQPQHF. CDR3 bases: TGCGCCAGCATCGAGAGGTTGGGAGGCAATCAGCCCCAGCATTTT. The V and J genes are TRBV4-1 and TRBJ1-5; D remains ambiguous. The ends were cut back, 7 bases at V and 2 bases at J, with 15 bases in the middle. This CDR3 spans 15 amino acids. Germline CDR1 MGHRA, CDR2 YSYEKL.

This clone was observed a few times. V is TRBV5-1 and J is TRBJ2-1; D may be TRBD2 (5 bases). V gave up 0 bases and J gave up 9 bases, with 13 bases separating them. CDR1 is SGHRS, CDR2 YFSETQ, per germline. This CDR3 region has 14 residues. CDR3 amino acids: CASSLAGVSVEQFF. The CDR3 DNA reads TGCGCCAGCAGCTTGGCTGGGGTTAGCGTTGAGCAGTTCTTC.